This T cell receptor (beta chain) originates from a study of CD8 T cells in ankylosing spondylitis. Overall study findings and caveats: It appeared that ankylosing spondylitis blood was characterized by a TCR beta motif of fewer than ten highly homologous variants.

One entry per CDR3 protein, called by TCRdb with MiXCR from the 5' RACE reads. Of fewer than 400,000 distinct CDR3 sequences detected, 20% to 25% appear once; the ten largest clones hold approximately 16%. This clonotype was observed a handful of times. Its specificity is not known. V dropped 4 bases and J dropped 4 bases, with 7 bases sitting between them. The CDR3 extends over 12 amino acids. Germline CDR1 and CDR2: MNHEY and SVGAGI. The sequence was obtained from a male donor with ankylosing spondylitis. The V gene is TRBV6-5, the J gene TRBJ1-1; possibly TRBD1 for D (6 bases). Sequenced input: blood, either unsorted or a sorted T cell fraction (not recorded which). CDR3 DNA: TGTGCCAGCAGTTCCAGGGGCACTGAAGCTTTCTTT. Residues: CASSSRGTEAFF.